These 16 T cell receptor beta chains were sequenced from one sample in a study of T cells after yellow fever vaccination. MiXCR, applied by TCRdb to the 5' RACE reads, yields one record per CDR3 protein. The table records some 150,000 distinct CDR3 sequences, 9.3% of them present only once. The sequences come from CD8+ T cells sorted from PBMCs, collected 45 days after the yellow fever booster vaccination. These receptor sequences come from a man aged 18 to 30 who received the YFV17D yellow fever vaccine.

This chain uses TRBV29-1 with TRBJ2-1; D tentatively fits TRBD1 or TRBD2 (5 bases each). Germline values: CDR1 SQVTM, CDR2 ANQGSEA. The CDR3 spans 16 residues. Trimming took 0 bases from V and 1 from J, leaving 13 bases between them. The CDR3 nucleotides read TGCAGCGTTGAAGATCTCGGGGCTTATTCCTACAATGAGCAGTTCTTC. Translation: CSVEDLGAYSYNEQFF.

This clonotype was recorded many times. CDR3: CSARGTILGEKLFF. The CDR3 coding sequence is TGCAGTGCTAGAGGGACCATCCTCGGTGAAAAACTGTTTTTT. V usage is TRBV20-1 and J usage is TRBJ1-4, with D unclear. The V and J ends lost 1 base and 7 bases respectively, with 13 bases between them. From germline, CDR1 is DFQATT and CDR2 SNEGSKA (reference sequence). This CDR3 is built from 14 residues.

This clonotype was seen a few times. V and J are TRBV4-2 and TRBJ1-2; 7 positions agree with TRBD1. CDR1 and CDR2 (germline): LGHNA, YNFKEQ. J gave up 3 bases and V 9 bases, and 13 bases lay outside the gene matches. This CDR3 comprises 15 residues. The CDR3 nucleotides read TGTGCCAGAATCAAGTCCCGGGACAGTGACTATGGCTACACCTTC. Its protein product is CARIKSRDSDYGYTF.

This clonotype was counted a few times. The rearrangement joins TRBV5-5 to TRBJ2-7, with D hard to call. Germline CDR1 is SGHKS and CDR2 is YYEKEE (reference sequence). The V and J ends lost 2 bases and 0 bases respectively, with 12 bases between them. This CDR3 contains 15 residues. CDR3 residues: CASSFHPASSYEQYV. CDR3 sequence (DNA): TGTGCCAGCAGCTTCCATCCGGCAAGCTCCTACGAGCAGTACGTC.

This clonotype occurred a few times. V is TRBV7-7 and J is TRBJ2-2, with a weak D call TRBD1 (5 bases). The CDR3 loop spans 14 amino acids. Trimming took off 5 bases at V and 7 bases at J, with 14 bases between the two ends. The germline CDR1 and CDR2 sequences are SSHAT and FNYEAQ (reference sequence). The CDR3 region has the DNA TGTGCCAGCAGCCCTGTAGGGGTTGGCGGGGAGCTGTTTTTT. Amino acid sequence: CASSPVGVGGELFF.

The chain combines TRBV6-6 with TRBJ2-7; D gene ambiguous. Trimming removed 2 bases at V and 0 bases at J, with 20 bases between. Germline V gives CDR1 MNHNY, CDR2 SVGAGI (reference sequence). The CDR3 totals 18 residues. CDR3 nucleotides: TGTGCCAGCAGTTACCATCTTTTCCCCAGAGAAAACTCCTACGAGCAGTACTTC. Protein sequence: CASSYHLFPRENSYEQYF.

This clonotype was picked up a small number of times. CDR3 in amino acids: CASSEKGFGYEQYV. The CDR3, as DNA: TGTGCCAGCAGTGAGAAGGGGTTTGGATACGAGCAGTACGTC. The V call is TRBV2, the J call TRBJ2-7, with a tentative D call TRBD1 (5 bases). Germline-derived CDR1 and CDR2 are SNHLY and FYNNEI. This CDR3 has 14 residues. Trimming removed 3 bases at V and 4 bases at J, with 13 bases between.

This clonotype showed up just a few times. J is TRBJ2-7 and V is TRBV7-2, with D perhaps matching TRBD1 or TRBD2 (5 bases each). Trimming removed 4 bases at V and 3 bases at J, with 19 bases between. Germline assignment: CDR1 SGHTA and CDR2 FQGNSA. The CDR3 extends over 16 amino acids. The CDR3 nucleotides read TGTGCCAGCAGCTACCCCCCGGGGACGGGCGACTACGAGCAGTACTTC. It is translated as CASSYPPGTGDYEQYF.

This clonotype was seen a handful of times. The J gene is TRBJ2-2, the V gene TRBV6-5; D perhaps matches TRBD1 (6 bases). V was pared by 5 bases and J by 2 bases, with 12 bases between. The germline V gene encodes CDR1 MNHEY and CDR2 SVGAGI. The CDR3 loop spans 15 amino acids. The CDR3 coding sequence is TGTGCCAGCAGTCAGGGACATCCCAACACCGGGGAGCTGTTTTTT. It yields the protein CASSQGHPNTGELFF.

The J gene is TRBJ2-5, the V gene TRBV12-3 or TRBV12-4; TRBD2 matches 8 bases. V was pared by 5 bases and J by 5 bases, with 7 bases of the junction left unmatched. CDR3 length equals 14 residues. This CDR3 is CASSPGTRMETQYF. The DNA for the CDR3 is TGTGCCAGCAGTCCGGGGACTAGAATGGAGACCCAGTACTTC.

CDR3 sequence: CASHNMTSRAHEQYF. CDR3 in DNA: TGTGCCAGCCACAACATGACTAGCAGGGCGCACGAGCAGTACTTC. The chain uses TRBV7-9 and TRBJ2-7; 7 bases line up with TRBD2. Trimming removed 8 bases from V and 5 bases from J; junction bases left unmatched: 15. CDR1 is SEHNR and CDR2 is FQNEAQ in the germline V gene (reference sequence). The length of the CDR3 is 15 residues.

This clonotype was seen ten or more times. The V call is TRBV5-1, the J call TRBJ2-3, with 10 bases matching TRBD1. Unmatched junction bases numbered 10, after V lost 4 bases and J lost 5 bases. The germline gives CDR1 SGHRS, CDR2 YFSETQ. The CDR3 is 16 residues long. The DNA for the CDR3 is TGCGCCAGCAGCATTCAAGACAGGGGGCTCATAGATACGCAGTATTTT. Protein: CASSIQDRGLIDTQYF.

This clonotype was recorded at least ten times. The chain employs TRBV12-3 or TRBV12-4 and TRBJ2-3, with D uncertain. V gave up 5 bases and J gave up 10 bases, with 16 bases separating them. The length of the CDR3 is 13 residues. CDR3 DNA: TGTGCCAGCAGTCCAAGTTCTGTCCCGGCGCAGTATTTT. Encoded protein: CASSPSSVPAQYF.

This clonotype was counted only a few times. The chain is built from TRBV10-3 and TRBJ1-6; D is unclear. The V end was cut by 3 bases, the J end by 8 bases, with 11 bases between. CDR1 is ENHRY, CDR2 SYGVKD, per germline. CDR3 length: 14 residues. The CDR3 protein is CAISDSPGYSPLHF. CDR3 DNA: TGTGCCATCAGTGACTCTCCGGGTTATTCACCCCTCCACTTT.

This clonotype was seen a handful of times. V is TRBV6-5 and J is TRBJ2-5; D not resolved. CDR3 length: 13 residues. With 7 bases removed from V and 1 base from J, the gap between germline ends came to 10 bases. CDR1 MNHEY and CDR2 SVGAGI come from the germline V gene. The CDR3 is CASTFGPQETQYF. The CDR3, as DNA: TGTGCCAGCACATTCGGCCCCCAAGAGACCCAGTACTTC.

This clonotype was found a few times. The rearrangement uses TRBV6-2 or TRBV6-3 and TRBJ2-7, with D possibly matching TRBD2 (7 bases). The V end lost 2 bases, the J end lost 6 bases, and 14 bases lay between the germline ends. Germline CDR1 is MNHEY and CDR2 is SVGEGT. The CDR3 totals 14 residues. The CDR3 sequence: CASSYNAGALEQYV. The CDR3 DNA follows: TGTGCCAGCAGTTACAACGCGGGGGCTCTCGAGCAGTACGTC.